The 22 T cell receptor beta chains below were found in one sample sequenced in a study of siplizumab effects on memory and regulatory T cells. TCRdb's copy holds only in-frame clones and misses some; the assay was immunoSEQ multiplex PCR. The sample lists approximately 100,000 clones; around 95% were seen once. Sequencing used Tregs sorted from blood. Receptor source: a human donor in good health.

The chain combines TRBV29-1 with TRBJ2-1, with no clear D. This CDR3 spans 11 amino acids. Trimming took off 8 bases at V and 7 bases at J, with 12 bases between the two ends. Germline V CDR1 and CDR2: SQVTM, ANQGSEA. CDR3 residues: CSFSDLNEQFF. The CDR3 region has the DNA TGCAGCTTCTCCGACTTAAATGAGCAGTTCTTC.

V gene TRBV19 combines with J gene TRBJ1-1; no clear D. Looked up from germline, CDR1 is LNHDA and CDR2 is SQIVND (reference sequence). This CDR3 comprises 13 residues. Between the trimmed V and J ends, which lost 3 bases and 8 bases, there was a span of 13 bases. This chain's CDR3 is CASSISLVWEAFF. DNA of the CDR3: TGTGCCAGTAGTATTTCTCTGGTTTGGGAAGCTTTCTTT.

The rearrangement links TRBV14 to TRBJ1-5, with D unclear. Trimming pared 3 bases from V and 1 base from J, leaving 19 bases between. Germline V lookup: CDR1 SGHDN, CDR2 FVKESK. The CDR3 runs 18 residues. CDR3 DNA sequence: TGTGCCAGCAGCCACAGACGAAGTACCAGACGGAGCAATCAGCCCCAGCATTTT. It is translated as CASSHRRSTRRSNQPQHF.

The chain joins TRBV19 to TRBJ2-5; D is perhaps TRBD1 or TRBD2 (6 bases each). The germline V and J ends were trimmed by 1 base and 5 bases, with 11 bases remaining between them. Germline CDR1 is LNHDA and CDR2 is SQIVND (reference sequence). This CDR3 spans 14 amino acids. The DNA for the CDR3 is TGTGCCAGTAGTATAGTTGACGGGGGCGAGACCCAGTACTTC. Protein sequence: CASSIVDGGETQYF.

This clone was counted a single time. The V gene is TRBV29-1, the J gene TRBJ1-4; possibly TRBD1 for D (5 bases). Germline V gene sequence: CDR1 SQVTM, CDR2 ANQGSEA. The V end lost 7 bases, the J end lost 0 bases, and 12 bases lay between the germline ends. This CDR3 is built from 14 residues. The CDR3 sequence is CSAWGLSTNEKLFF. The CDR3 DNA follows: TGCAGCGCCTGGGGCCTTTCAACTAATGAAAAACTGTTTTTT.

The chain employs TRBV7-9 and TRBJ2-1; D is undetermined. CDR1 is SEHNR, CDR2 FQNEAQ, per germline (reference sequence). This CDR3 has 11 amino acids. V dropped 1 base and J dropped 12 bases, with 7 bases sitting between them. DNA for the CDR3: TGTGCCAGCAGCTTAGGGGCCACGCAGTTCTTC. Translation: CASSLGATQFF.

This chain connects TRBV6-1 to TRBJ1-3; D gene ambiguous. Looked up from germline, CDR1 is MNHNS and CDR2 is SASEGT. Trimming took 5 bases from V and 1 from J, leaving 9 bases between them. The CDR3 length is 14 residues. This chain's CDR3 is CASSQRGSGNTIYF. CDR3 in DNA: TGTGCCAGCAGTCAAAGAGGATCTGGAAACACCATATATTTT.

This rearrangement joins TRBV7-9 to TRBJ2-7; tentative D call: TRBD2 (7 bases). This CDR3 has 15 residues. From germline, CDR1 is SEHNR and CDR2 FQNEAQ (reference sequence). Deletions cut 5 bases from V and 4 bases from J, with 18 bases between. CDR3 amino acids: CASSRIGLGGYEQYF. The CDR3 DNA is TGTGCCAGCAGCCGGATTGGACTAGGGGGTTACGAGCAGTACTTC.

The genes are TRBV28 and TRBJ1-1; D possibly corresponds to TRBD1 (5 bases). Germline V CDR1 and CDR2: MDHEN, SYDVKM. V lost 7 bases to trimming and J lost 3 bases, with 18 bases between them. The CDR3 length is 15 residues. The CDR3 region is CASIPSGLTYTEAFF. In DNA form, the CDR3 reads TGTGCCAGCATACCCTCGGGACTTACCTACACTGAAGCTTTCTTT.

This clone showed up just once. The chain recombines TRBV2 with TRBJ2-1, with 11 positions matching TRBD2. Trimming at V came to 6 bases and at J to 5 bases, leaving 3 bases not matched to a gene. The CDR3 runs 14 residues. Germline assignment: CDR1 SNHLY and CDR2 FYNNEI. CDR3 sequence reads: CASRGLAAHNEQFF. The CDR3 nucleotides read TGTGCCAGCAGGGGACTAGCGGCTCACAATGAGCAGTTCTTC.

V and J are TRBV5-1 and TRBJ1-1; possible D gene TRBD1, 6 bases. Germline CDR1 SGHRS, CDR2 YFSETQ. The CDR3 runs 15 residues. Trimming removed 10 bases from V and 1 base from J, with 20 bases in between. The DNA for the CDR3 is TGCGCCTCTAACGGTGGGGGCGATGGGAACACTGAAGCTTTCTTT. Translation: CASNGGGDGNTEAFF.

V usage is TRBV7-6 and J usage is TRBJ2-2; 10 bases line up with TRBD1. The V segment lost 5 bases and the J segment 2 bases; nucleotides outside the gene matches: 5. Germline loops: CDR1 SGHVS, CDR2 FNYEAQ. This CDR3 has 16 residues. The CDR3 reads CASSTRDRGNTGELFF. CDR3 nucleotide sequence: TGTGCCAGCAGCACGCGGGACAGGGGAAACACCGGGGAGCTGTTTTTT. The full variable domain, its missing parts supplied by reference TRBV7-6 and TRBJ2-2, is GAGVSQSPRYKVTKRGQDVALRCDPISGHVSLYWYRQALGQGPEFLTYFNYEAQQDKSGLPNDRFSAERPEGSISTLTIQRTEQRDSAMYRCASSTRDRGNTGELFFGEGSRLTVL.

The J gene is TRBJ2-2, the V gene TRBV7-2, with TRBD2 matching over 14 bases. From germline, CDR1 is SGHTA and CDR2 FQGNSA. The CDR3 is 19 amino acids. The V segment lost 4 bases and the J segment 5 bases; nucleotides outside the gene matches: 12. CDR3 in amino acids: CASSSPGLAGAGWTGELFF. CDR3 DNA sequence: TGTGCCAGCAGCTCTCCGGGACTAGCGGGAGCGGGTTGGACCGGGGAGCTGTTTTTT.

Written as DNA, the CDR3 is TGTGCCAGCAGCCGGGCTCCCAATGAGCAGTTCTTC. Amino acids: CASSRAPNEQFF. The V call is TRBV11-3, the J call TRBJ2-1; D gene ambiguous. This CDR3 is built from 12 residues. Germline V gene data show CDR1 as SGHNT and CDR2 as YENEEA. Trimming took 5 bases from V and 6 from J, leaving 8 bases between them.

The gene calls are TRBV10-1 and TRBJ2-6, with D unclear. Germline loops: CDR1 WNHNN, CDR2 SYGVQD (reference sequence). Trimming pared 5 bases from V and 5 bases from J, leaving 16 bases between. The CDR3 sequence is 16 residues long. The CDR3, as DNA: TGCGCCAGCAGTCTGATCGCACAAAGTCGGGCCAACGTCCTGACTTTC. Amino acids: CASSLIAQSRANVLTF.

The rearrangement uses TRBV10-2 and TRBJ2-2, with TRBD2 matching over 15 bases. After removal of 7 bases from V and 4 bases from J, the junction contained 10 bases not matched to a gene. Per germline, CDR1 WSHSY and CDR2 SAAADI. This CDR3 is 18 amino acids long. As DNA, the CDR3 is TGCGCCAGCACCAAAGGGACTAGCGGGAGGATCACCACCGGGGAGCTGTTTTTT. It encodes CASTKGTSGRITTGELFF.

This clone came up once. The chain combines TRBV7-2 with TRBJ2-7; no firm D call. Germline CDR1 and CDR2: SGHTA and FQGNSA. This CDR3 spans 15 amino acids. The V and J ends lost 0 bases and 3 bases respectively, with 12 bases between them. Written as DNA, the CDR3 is TGTGCCAGCAGCTTAGCGCTAGGGCTGGGCTACGAGCAGTACTTC. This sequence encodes CASSLALGLGYEQYF.

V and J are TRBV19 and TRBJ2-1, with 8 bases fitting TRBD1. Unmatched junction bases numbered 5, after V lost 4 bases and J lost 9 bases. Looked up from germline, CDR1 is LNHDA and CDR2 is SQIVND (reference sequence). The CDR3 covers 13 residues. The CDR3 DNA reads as TGTGCCAGTAGTAGACAGGGGTCGGGTGAGCAGTTCTTC. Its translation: CASSRQGSGEQFF.

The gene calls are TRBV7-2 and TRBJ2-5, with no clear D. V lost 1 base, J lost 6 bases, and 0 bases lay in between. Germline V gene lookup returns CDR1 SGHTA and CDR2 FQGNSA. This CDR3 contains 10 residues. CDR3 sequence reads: CASSLETQYF. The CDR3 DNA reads TGTGCCAGCAGCTTAGAGACCCAGTACTTC.

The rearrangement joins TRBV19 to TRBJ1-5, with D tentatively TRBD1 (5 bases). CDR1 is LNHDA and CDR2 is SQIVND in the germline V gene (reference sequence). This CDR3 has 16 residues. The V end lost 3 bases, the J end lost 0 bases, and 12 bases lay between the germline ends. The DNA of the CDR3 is TGTGCCAGTAGTATGCGGGACGGATATAGCAATCAGCCCCAGCATTTT. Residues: CASSMRDGYSNQPQHF.

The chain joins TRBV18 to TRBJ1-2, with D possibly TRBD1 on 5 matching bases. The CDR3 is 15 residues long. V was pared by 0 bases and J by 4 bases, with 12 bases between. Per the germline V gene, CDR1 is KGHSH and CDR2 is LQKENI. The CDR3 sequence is CASSPPGEGSYGYTF. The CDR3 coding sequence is TGTGCCAGCTCACCACCGGGGGAAGGGAGCTATGGCTACACCTTC.

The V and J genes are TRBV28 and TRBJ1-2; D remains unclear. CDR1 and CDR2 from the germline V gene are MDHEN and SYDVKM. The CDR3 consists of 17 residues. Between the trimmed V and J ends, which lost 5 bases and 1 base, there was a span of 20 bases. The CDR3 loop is CASSPRRIPPHNYGYTF. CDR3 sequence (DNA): TGTGCCAGCAGTCCCCGCAGGATACCACCTCATAACTATGGCTACACCTTC.